A selection of T cell receptor beta chains follows, all from one sample in a study of blood T cell repertoires in COVID-19. Assay: immunoSEQ multiplex PCR; the TCRdb copy retains only in-frame clones and omits some. The sample lists over 150,000 clones; roughly 90% were seen once. The sample consisted of peripheral blood. These TCRs come from a man in his late teens or twenties with acute or convalescent COVID-19. Each CDR3 is given with its conserved first and last residue. The D gene is left open where the match is weak. A row's size may be missing; if present it is once, few, many or a size class.

d_call,clone_size,j_call,v_call,cdr3_nt,cdr3_aa
TRBD1,.,TRBJ2-5,TRBV5-4,TGTGCCAGCAGCCAGGGACAGCAAGAGACCCAGTACTTC,CASSQGQQETQYF
.,once,TRBJ2-1,TRBV29-1,TGCAGCGTTTTTATTTCGGCGCGTGGCGGGAACTACAATGAGCAGTTCTTC,CSVFISARGGNYNEQFF
.,few,TRBJ2-2,TRBV9,TGTGCCAGCAGCGTAGGTGGAGCTACGAACACCGGGGAGCTGTTTTTT,CASSVGGATNTGELFF
.,.,TRBJ1-1,TRBV11-2,TGTGCCAGCAGCTCGACACCCGAGCAATCAGAGGAAGCTTTCTTT,CASSSTPEQSEEAFF
TRBD1,.,TRBJ1-1,TRBV5-1,TGCGCCAGCAGCTTCTCGACAGGGGGGAACACTGAAGCTTTCTTT,CASSFSTGGNTEAFF
.,.,TRBJ1-5,TRBV5-1,TGCGCCAGCAGCTTGGGGGAAGTTGGGAGTCAGCCCCAGCATTTT,CASSLGEVGSQPQHF
.,.,TRBJ1-1,TRBV27,TGTGCCAGCAACCCTGCGGGGGTCTACACTGAAGCTTTCTTT,CASNPAGVYTEAFF
TRBD1,.,TRBJ2-7,TRBV29-1,TGCAGCGTTGCGCCTGGGGACAGGCCCTCCTACGAGCAGTACTTC,CSVAPGDRPSYEQYF
TRBD1,.,TRBJ1-1,TRBV2,TGTGCCAGCAGCAGGGGGATGAACACTGAAGCTTTCTTT,CASSRGMNTEAFF
.,once,TRBJ1-6,TRBV28,TGTGCCAGCAGTTCTAGGGGGACGACGGCAGATGATAGGAGAGCCTATAATTCACCCCTCCACTTT,CASSSRGTTADDRRAYNSPLHF
TRBD2,.,TRBJ2-5,TRBV5-4,TGTGCCAGCAGCTCCCTCCGCGGGGGGGCCGAAGAGACCCAGTACTTC,CASSSLRGGAEETQYF
.,.,TRBJ2-3,TRBV6-5,TGTGCCAGCAGTCAACAGGGCCTGCTAGATACGCAGTATTTT,CASSQQGLLDTQYF
TRBD1,.,TRBJ2-7,TRBV5-5,TGTGCCAGCAGCTTGGCCGGCAGGGGGTTGGCCTACGAGCAGTACTTC,CASSLAGRGLAYEQYF
.,.,TRBJ1-3,TRBV12-3/TRBV12-4,TGTGCCAGCAGTTTGGGGGCGACCATATATTTT,CASSLGATIYF
.,.,TRBJ2-6,TRBV9,TGTGCCAGCAGCTCGCGCCCGAATTGGGGGGCCAACGTCCTGACTTTC,CASSSRPNWGANVLTF
.,.,TRBJ1-1,TRBV3-1/TRBV3-2,TGTGCCAGCAGCCAAGGACCTTCGGGACTGGGGGCTTTCTTT,CASSQGPSGLGAFF
.,few,TRBJ2-7,TRBV2,TGTGCCAGCAGTAAGAGCTCCTACGAGCAGTACTTC,CASSKSSYEQYF
.,.,TRBJ1-4,TRBV6-1,TGTGCCAGCAGTGAAACACAGGGTTGGGAAAAACTGTTTTTT,CASSETQGWEKLFF
TRBD1,.,TRBJ1-4,TRBV30,TGTGCCTGGAACCCGGGACAGGGTCGAGAAAAACTGTTTTTT,CAWNPGQGREKLFF
.,.,TRBJ2-3,TRBV28,TGTGCCAGCAGTTTGGGGGGGCAGGGGACAGATACGCAGTATTTT,CASSLGGQGTDTQYF
.,.,TRBJ1-2,TRBV5-6,TGTGCCAGCAGCTGGAGGGGACCGACGAAAATTTATGGCTACACCTTC,CASSWRGPTKIYGYTF
.,.,TRBJ2-1,TRBV5-1,TGCGCCAGCAGTAGGATGCGAGGGGGGGCCGTTGATGAGCAGTTCTTC,CASSRMRGGAVDEQFF
.,.,TRBJ1-6,TRBV18,TGTGCCAGCTCACCACGTACAGGCCCCGACTATAATTCACCCCTCCACTTT,CASSPRTGPDYNSPLHF
.,.,TRBJ1-2,TRBV7-2,TGTGCCAGCAGCCCCTCCCCAGCTAACTATGGCTACACCTTC,CASSPSPANYGYTF
TRBD2,.,TRBJ2-3,TRBV6-6,TGTGCCAGCAGTTACTCCCTACTAGCGGATACGCAGTATTTT,CASSYSLLADTQYF
.,.,TRBJ1-2,TRBV10-3,TGTGCCATCAGTGGGAGAGAGACTTATGGCTACACCTTC,CAISGRETYGYTF
TRBD1,.,TRBJ1-1,TRBV27,TGTGCCAGCAGCCCAGGGGGCTATGACACTGAAGCTTTCTTT,CASSPGGYDTEAFF
.,.,TRBJ1-1,TRBV12-3/TRBV12-4,TGTGCCAGCAGCTCTCCGTTGAGAGAAGCTTTCTTT,CASSSPLREAFF
.,.,TRBJ1-5,TRBV20-1,TGCAGTGCTAGTGGGGGCACAGGGTTTAGCAATCAGCCCCAGCATTTT,CSASGGTGFSNQPQHF
TRBD2,.,TRBJ2-7,TRBV2,TGTGCCAGCGTCACGACGGCGGGGGGGTGGAACGAGCAGTACTTC,CASVTTAGGWNEQYF
.,.,TRBJ2-1,TRBV15,TGTGCCACCACGGAGGGGTCCTCCTACAATGAGCAGTTCTTC,CATTEGSSYNEQFF
.,.,TRBJ2-1,TRBV10-2,TGCGCCAGCAAAAGAAACAGAGACAATGAGCAGTTCTTC,CASKRNRDNEQFF
TRBD1,few,TRBJ1-5,TRBV19,TGTGCCAGTAGTATAGGGACAGGGGGAGGTCAGCCCCAGCATTTT,CASSIGTGGGQPQHF
TRBD2,.,TRBJ2-7,TRBV6-5,TGTGCCAGCTGGACGGGACTAGATTTCTACGAGCAGTACTTC,CASWTGLDFYEQYF
TRBD1,.,TRBJ2-7,TRBV5-6,TGTGCCAGCAGCCACCTGGACAGGAGAACCTACGAGCAGTACTTC,CASSHLDRRTYEQYF
TRBD2,.,TRBJ2-3,TRBV5-1,TGCGCCAGCAGCTTGAAAAGCGGGGGGAAGGGAACAGATACGCAGTATTTT,CASSLKSGGKGTDTQYF
.,.,TRBJ1-5,TRBV15,TGTGCCACCAGCAGAGAACAGACCTACGGGGCCCAGCATTTT,CATSREQTYGAQHF
.,.,TRBJ1-2,TRBV6-1,TGTGCCAGCAGTGACAGGGTTGGGTATGGCTACACCTTC,CASSDRVGYGYTF
TRBD1,once,TRBJ2-4,TRBV29-1,TGCAGCGTTGAGGACAGGGAGACCAAAAACATTCAGTACTTC,CSVEDRETKNIQYF
.,.,TRBJ1-1,TRBV7-9,TGTGCCAGCAGCTTAGGGGGAGTAAACACTGAAGCTTTCTTT,CASSLGGVNTEAFF